Below are 5 T cell receptor beta chains sequenced from a single sample in a study of blood T cell repertoires in COVID-19. Repertoires were generated with immunoSEQ multiplex PCR, while TCRdb's copy carries only in-frame clones and drops some. The sample shows almost 250,000 clones, more than 75% of them seen only once. Material for sequencing was peripheral blood. These receptors were obtained from a woman aged 55-70 years who had recovered from COVID-19.

This chain uses TRBV14 with TRBJ1-2; D unresolved. Germline V gene data show CDR1 as SGHDN and CDR2 as FVKESK. The CDR3 totals 12 residues. V was trimmed by 1 base and J by 10 bases, leaving 10 bases between them. CDR3 sequence reads: CASSQVHPVYTF. The CDR3 DNA is TGTGCCAGCAGCCAAGTTCATCCGGTCTACACCTTC.

The V call is TRBV4-2, the J call TRBJ1-1; D might be TRBD1 (5 bases). The germline V and J ends were trimmed by 0 bases and 4 bases, with 9 bases remaining between them. Germline values: CDR1 LGHNA, CDR2 YNFKEQ. The CDR3 runs 14 residues. CDR3 sequence reads: CASSQDMGGTEAFF. CDR3 bases: TGTGCCAGCAGCCAAGATATGGGGGGCACTGAAGCTTTCTTT.

This rearrangement joins TRBV5-6 to TRBJ2-7; TRBD2 matches 10 bases. The CDR3 length is 17 residues. Germline loops: CDR1 SGHDT, CDR2 YYEEEE. After removal of 1 base from V and 3 bases from J, the junction contained 10 bases not matched to a gene. CDR3 nucleotide sequence: TGTGCCAGCAGCTTGTGGTTAGCGGGGGGTAGGAACTACGAGCAGTACTTC. Translating it yields CASSLWLAGGRNYEQYF.

The chain uses TRBV28 and TRBJ2-2; D remains ambiguous. CDR1 is MDHEN and CDR2 is SYDVKM in the germline V gene. V shed 7 bases and J shed 3 bases, with 6 bases lying between them. There are 12 residues in the CDR3. CDR3 nucleotides: TGTGCCAGCAACTTATACACCGGGGAGCTGTTTTTT. Translated: CASNLYTGELFF.

The CDR3 DNA reads TGTGCCAGCAGCCCAGGGACAGGGGCATCAACTAATGAAAAACTGTTTTTT. Residues: CASSPGTGASTNEKLFF. The rearrangement joins TRBV11-2 to TRBJ1-4; 10 bases are a match to TRBD1. V dropped 5 bases and J dropped 0; count of bases not matched to a gene: 6. From germline, CDR1 is SGHAT and CDR2 FQNNGV. The CDR3 is 17 amino acids.